This TCR beta chain was profiled in a study of radiation and T cells in renal cell carcinoma. For the study at large: Nephrectomy followed 15 Gy stereotactic body radiation by 4 weeks.

V dropped 3 bases and J dropped 8 bases, with 25 bases sitting between them. Germline V lookup: CDR1 LNHDA, CDR2 SQIVND (reference sequence). This CDR3 spans 18 amino acids. This sample's time point: blood 2 weeks post-SBRT. Treatment noted: 15 Gy SBRT to primary tumor, nephrectomy 4 weeks later. Here immunoSEQ multiplex PCR was the method, and the copy in TCRdb shows in-frame clones only, minus some. The table includes about 150,000 clones, roughly 86% detected once. The rearrangement joins TRBV19 to TRBJ1-4; a weak D match, TRBD1 (5 bases). The clonotype was recovered from a woman between 50 and 59 years old with renal cell carcinoma. Sequenced material: blood, taken from a patient whose treatment included radiotherapy and nephrectomy. The CDR3 reads CASSMESARTLRGEKLFF. DNA for the CDR3: TGTGCCAGTAGTATGGAATCCGCTAGGACCCTGAGGGGCGAAAAACTGTTTTTT.